There are many counts of the clone carrying this TCR beta chain. Its target is unknown. The CDR3 runs 11 residues. Germline CDR1 reads SGHTA; CDR2 reads FQGNSA. Between the trimmed V and J ends, which lost 5 bases and 12 bases, there was a span of 14 bases. This sample stems from a study of T cells after yellow fever vaccination. The overall study: Fractions of low cell number were prepared using SMART-Seq v4 Ultra Low Input.

TCRdb re-called the 5' RACE reads with MiXCR, one entry per CDR3 protein. This repertoire shows some 400,000 distinct CDR3 sequences, 6.2% found once; its top ten account for about 15%. Regarding the study as a whole: Reappearance after the booster was observed for most primary-vaccination clones (more than 95% CD4, over 75% CD8).

This chain links TRBV7-2 with TRBJ2-7; D ambiguous. The TCR comes from a man aged 25-40 years who received the YFV17D yellow fever vaccine. Sequences were derived from PBMCs, sampled 5 days after the yellow fever booster vaccination. CDR3 sequence (DNA): TGTGCCAGCAGCCCCGACACCGGTCTGTACTTC. It codes for CASSPDTGLYF.